These 10 T cell receptor beta chains came from one sample sequenced in a study of cytomegalovirus exposure and HLA in healthy donors. Assay: immunoSEQ multiplex PCR; the TCRdb copy retains only in-frame clones and omits some. This table has tens of thousands of clones, 85% to 95% appearing once. Sequenced: PBMCs. The source is a woman between 18 and 29 years old in good health and CMV-seropositive.

J is TRBJ1-2 and V is TRBV10-3; D might be TRBD1 (6 bases). CDR3 length equals 10 residues. With 9 bases removed from V and 5 bases from J, the gap between germline ends came to 7 bases. CDR1 ENHRY and CDR2 SYGVKD come from the germline V gene. The CDR3 spells CAIGQYGYTF. Here the CDR3 DNA reads TGTGCCATAGGACAGTATGGCTACACCTTC.

The CDR3 sequence: CASSRVASGAYNEQFF. In DNA form, the CDR3 reads TGTGCCAGCAGCCGGGTAGCTAGCGGGGCCTACAATGAGCAGTTCTTC. The rearrangement joins TRBV4-2 to TRBJ2-1, with 9 bases aligning to TRBD2. Trimming at V came to 4 bases and at J to 2 bases, leaving 6 bases not matched to a gene. CDR1 is LGHNA and CDR2 is YNFKEQ in the germline V gene. The CDR3 is 16 amino acids.

The rearrangement links TRBV5-1 to TRBJ1-1, with 10 bases matching TRBD1. This CDR3 contains 17 residues. Germline V gene data show CDR1 as SGHRS and CDR2 as YFSETQ. Trimming removed 3 bases from V and 0 bases from J; junction bases left unmatched: 8. The CDR3 region has the DNA TGCGCCAGCAGCTATGGGACAGGGGCACTAATGAACACTGAAGCTTTCTTT. Amino acids: CASSYGTGALMNTEAFF.

There are a few counts of this clone. This chain connects TRBV12-5 to TRBJ1-2; TRBD1 is a possible D gene (5 bases). This CDR3 has 13 residues. V lost 0 bases and J lost 9, with 11 bases in between. Germline CDR1 and CDR2: LGHNT and FRNRAP. The CDR3, as DNA: TGTGCTAGTGGTTTGGTACAGGTTCAAAGCTACACCTTC. Translating gives CASGLVQVQSYTF.

V and J are TRBV4-1 and TRBJ1-4; D is possibly TRBD1 (5 bases). Germline V lookup: CDR1 MGHRA, CDR2 YSYEKL. The CDR3 has 16 amino acids. V was trimmed by 1 base and J by 8 bases, leaving 17 bases between them. Written as DNA, the CDR3 is TGCGCCAGCAGCCAAGTATCTCGGCAGTCAGGGGAAAAACTGTTTTTT. Translation gives CASSQVSRQSGEKLFF.

The chain is built from TRBV6-5 and TRBJ1-4; 8 bases are shared with TRBD1. The J segment lost 6 bases and the V segment lost 6 bases, leaving 9 bases of the junction unmatched. The CDR3 contains 15 residues. Germline CDR1 reads MNHEY; CDR2 reads SVGAGI. CDR3 coding DNA: TGTGCCAGCAGCCCAAGGACAGGGCCTTATGAAAAACTGTTTTTT. Its protein product is CASSPRTGPYEKLFF.

This sequence joins TRBV4-1 and TRBJ2-1; D remains ambiguous. Deletions cut 2 bases from V and 5 bases from J, with 13 bases between. The germline CDR1 and CDR2 sequences are MGHRA and YSYEKL. The CDR3 is 15 residues long. The CDR3 bases are TGCGCCAGCAGCCAACGAGGAATCACCGACAATGAGCAGTTCTTC. Translation: CASSQRGITDNEQFF.

CDR3 nucleotide sequence: TGTGCCAGCAGCGCGTCGACAGGGGGTAATGAAAAACTGTTTTTT. Its translation is CASSASTGGNEKLFF. The chain combines TRBV5-6 with TRBJ1-4; 9 bases map to TRBD1. This CDR3 contains 15 residues. Germline CDR1 is SGHDT and CDR2 is YYEEEE. V lost 4 bases to trimming and J lost 4 bases; unmatched junction nucleotides: 5.

Note on this clone: Germline and junction disagree at one end, which may indicate a read error. The V call is TRBV7-9, the J call TRBJ2-1; weak D call: TRBD1 (6 bases). The germline CDR1 and CDR2 sequences are SEHNR and FQNEAQ (reference sequence). The CDR3 is 14 residues long. The CDR3 is CASGLGRGYNEQFF. The CDR3 coding sequence is TGTGCCAGCGGCTTGGGCAGGGGTTACAATGAGCAGTTCTTC.

In its sample, this clone was seen once. This chain uses TRBV29-1 with TRBJ2-1, with a possible D match to TRBD2 (6 bases). Germline CDR1 and CDR2: SQVTM and ANQGSEA. Trimming stripped 1 base from V and 8 bases from J, with 6 bases between. The CDR3 extends over 11 amino acids. CDR3 nucleotides: TGCAGCGTTGAAGCGGGGGATGAGCAGTTCTTC. This translates into CSVEAGDEQFF.